This passage covers 24 T cell receptor beta chains from one sample sequenced in a study of tumor-infiltrating lymphocytes in primary liver carcinoma (dated by TCRdb to the late 2010s). TCRdb names Illumina HiSeq 2500 as the instrument used. Starting from about 550 ng total RNA, TCRbeta-specific cDNA was produced by reverse transcription with a constant-region primer and ProtoScript II reverse transcriptase. The TCRbeta libraries were prepared through three rounds of nested multiplex PCR following a slightly modified ARM-PCR procedure. Multiplex TRBV1-TRBV30 forward primers and a Cbeta reverse primer were used in the first two PCR rounds, each of which was run for approximately 9 cycles. The public reads were reprocessed in TCRdb via fastp at Q25 and MiXCR, keeping in-frame beta chains. Entries are consolidated by CDR3 protein sequence, retaining the most common genes and DNA. The sample table shows 100,000 to 120,000 distinct CDR3 sequences, and approximately 82% are seen once. The ten biggest clones cover 15% to 25% of the sample.

Without any cell sorting, total RNA and DNA were co-extracted from about 21-30 mg of bulk tissue using the AllPrep DNA/RNA mini kit. Sequenced material: liver tumor tissue from sampling region 3. Interpreted using the paper, the cell subset or site label stands for: tumor region T3, left-lateral pole. These receptor sequences come from a middle-aged man with primary liver carcinoma and hepatitis B virus infection.

As regards this clonotype: An end of the junction differs from the germline gene, which may be a read error. The chain carries TRBV6-1 and TRBJ2-1; possibly TRBD1 for D (6 bases). Germline CDR1 is MNHNS and CDR2 is SASEGT. CDR3 length: 13 amino acids. CDR3 region: CASSEERDIEQFF. The CDR3 DNA is TGTGCCAGTAGTGAAGAGAGGGACATTGAGCAGTTCTTC.

On this clonotype: This CDR3 fails to terminate in the conserved phenylalanine or tryptophan, so it likely reflects a read error. V gene TRBV4-1 combines with J gene TRBJ2-1, with D possibly matching TRBD2 (5 bases). This CDR3 has 16 amino acids. CDR1 MGHRA and CDR2 YSYEKL come from the germline V gene. For the CDR3, the DNA is TGCGCCAGCAGCCAACTCGGGATTAGCGAGTACAATGGGCAGTTCTTA. Amino acids: CASSQLGISEYNGQFL.

This clonotype has only one observation. The junction and the germline gene differ at one end; a read error may be behind it. The CDR3 sequence is CTRSLSGRSGAWDEQFF. In nucleotides, the CDR3 is TGCACCAGGAGCTTAAGTGGCCGATCGGGGGCATGGGATGAGCAGTTCTTC. V usage is TRBV5-1 and J usage is TRBJ2-1; the D call may be TRBD1 or TRBD2 (6 bases each). The CDR3 loop spans 17 amino acids. Germline-derived CDR1 and CDR2 are SGHRS and YFSETQ.

A note on this clonotype: Likely a read error: the CDR3 ends without its conserved phenylalanine or tryptophan. The V call is TRBV28, the J call TRBJ2-7; 8 positions match TRBD1. The CDR3 is 16 residues long. Trimming cost V 6 bases and J 8 bases; bases outside gene matches: 18. Germline V gene lookup returns CDR1 MDHEN and CDR2 SYDVKM. For the CDR3, the DNA is TGTGCCAGCAGCCCCCCCGGACAGGGTCAAAGGGGCAAGCAGTACTAC. This gives the protein CASSPPGQGQRGKQYY.

A few counts support this clonotype. The V and J genes are TRBV5-5 and TRBJ2-3; D is possibly TRBD2 (5 bases). V was trimmed by 0 bases and J by 11 bases, leaving 16 bases between them. CDR3 size: 14 residues. The germline gives CDR1 SGHKS, CDR2 YYEKEE (reference sequence). This CDR3 reads CASSLETGTDMQYF. CDR3 DNA sequence: TGTGCCAGCAGCTTGGAGACGGGAACAGACATGCAGTATTTT.

On this clonotype itself: One junction end does not reproduce the germline sequence, and a read error may be involved. This sequence joins TRBV6-2 or TRBV6-3 and TRBJ2-7; D gene unclear. The CDR3 spans 14 residues. Germline V gene sequence: CDR1 MNHEY, CDR2 SVGEGT. Written as DNA, the CDR3 is TGTGCCAGCAACGACGCCAAGGGAAAGTACGAGCGGTACTTC. Its translation: CASNDAKGKYERYF.

About this clonotype: The junction departs from the called germline gene at one end, perhaps through a read error. The chain links TRBV20-1 to TRBJ2-7; D is perhaps TRBD2 (6 bases). The germline V gene encodes CDR1 DFQATT and CDR2 SNEGSKA (reference sequence). This CDR3 is built from 12 residues. CDR3 sequence: CSGSGTREEQYF. The CDR3 bases are TGTAGTGGTAGCGGCACTAGAGAGGAGCAGTACTTC.

A remark on this clonotype: Compared with germline, one end of the junction differs, possibly owing to a read error. This chain joins TRBV11-2 and TRBJ2-7; tentative D call: TRBD1 (5 bases). Per germline, CDR1 SGHAT and CDR2 FQNNGV. The CDR3 runs 14 residues. CDR3 residues: CPSSSNRNSYKQYF. Written as DNA, the CDR3 is TGTCCCAGCAGCTCTAACAGGAACTCCTACAAGCAGTACTTT.

On this clonotype: A junction boundary mismatches the germline segment, possibly from a read error. The chain joins TRBV10-3 to TRBJ2-7, with 10 bases that match TRBD1. The CDR3 has 16 amino acids. From germline, CDR1 is ENHRY and CDR2 SYGVKD. CDR3 sequence: CAISEPRTGGLYEQYF. The DNA of the CDR3 is TGCGCCATCAGTGAGCCTAGGACAGGGGGGCTCTACGAGCAGTACTTC.

On this clonotype itself: The germline gene is not matched at one end of the junction; a read error may be the cause. The CDR3 protein is CASNLAQIVHEQYF. CDR3 nucleotide sequence: TGTGCCAGCAACTTAGCTCAGATCGTCCACGAGCAGTACTTC. The chain combines TRBV11-2 with TRBJ2-7; D unclear. The V gene's germline CDR1 is SGHAT and CDR2 FQNNGV. The CDR3 length is 14 residues.

Concerning this clonotype: The junction does not match germline at one end; this may be a read error. V usage is TRBV6-1 and J usage is TRBJ2-3, with D uncertain. Looked up from germline, CDR1 is MNHNS and CDR2 is SASEGT. This CDR3 spans 12 amino acids. This CDR3 is CASSDWSDTQYF. The CDR3 DNA reads as TGTGCCAGCAGTGATTGGTCAGATACTCAGTATTTT.

To note about this clonotype: A read error may produce the germline difference seen at one junction end. J is TRBJ2-3 and V is TRBV29-1, with 8 bases fitting TRBD2. There are 15 residues in the CDR3. The V gene's germline CDR1 is SQVTM and CDR2 ANQGSEA. DNA of the CDR3: TGTAGCGTCTCCGGGACTAGGGGTCGGGGAGATACGCAGTATTTT. Translated: CSVSGTRGRGDTQYF.

Points on this clonotype: One end of the junction varies from germline; a read error may be responsible. This chain uses TRBV11-2 with TRBJ1-3, with D uncertain. From germline, CDR1 is SGHAT and CDR2 FQNNGV. CDR3 length: 17 amino acids. For the CDR3, the DNA is TGTCCCAGCAGCTTAGATCGGAGCGGTCCTGGTGGAAACACGATATATTTT. Protein: CPSSLDRSGPGGNTIYF.

Concerning this clonotype itself: Possible read error: a much larger clone is one base away. The chain recombines TRBV7-9 with TRBJ2-3; D remains ambiguous. This CDR3 is built from 16 residues. Looked up from germline, CDR1 is SEHNR and CDR2 is FQNEAQ (reference sequence). The CDR3 here is CDSSSHRGGDTDTQYF. The CDR3 DNA reads TGTGACAGCAGCTCCCACCGTGGCGGCGACACAGATACGCAGTATTTT.

The table lists this clonotype with a few counts. One end of the junction is discordant with germline, which a read error may explain. The V gene is TRBV29-1, the J gene TRBJ2-2; the match to TRBD2 covers 9 bases. The CDR3 contains 15 residues. Germline V CDR1 and CDR2: SQVTM, ANQGSEA. CDR3 region: CSVGTSAPSTGELVF. In DNA, the CDR3 is TGCAGCGTTGGGACTAGCGCGCCGAGCACCGGGGAGCTGGTTTTT.

With respect to this clonotype: One end of the junction fails to match germline, which may point to a read error. The V call is TRBV11-3, the J call TRBJ2-1; no definite D call. Germline assignment: CDR1 SGHNT and CDR2 YENEEA. This CDR3 has 12 amino acids. Here the CDR3 reads CARSLNANEQFF. Here the CDR3 DNA reads TGTGCCAGAAGCTTAAATGCTAATGAGCAGTTTTTC.

This clonotype came up once. The rearrangement joins TRBV29-1 to TRBJ2-7; D is perhaps TRBD1 or TRBD2 (5 bases each). V gave up 8 bases and J gave up 9 bases, with 29 bases separating them. This CDR3 is 15 amino acids long. CDR1 is SQVTM and CDR2 is ANQGSEA in the germline V gene. CDR3 DNA: TGCAGCATTGCGTGTAGATGGGGGATGCCCTATGGGCAGTACTTC. Translating it yields CSIACRWGMPYGQYF.

This clonotype came up once. One base away lies a much larger clone, so this may be a sequencing read error. The V gene is TRBV30, the J gene TRBJ2-7, with 7 bases aligning to TRBD1. V dropped 7 bases and J dropped 1; count of bases not matched to a gene: 10. Germline V gives CDR1 GTSNPN, CDR2 SVGIG (reference sequence). The CDR3 consists of 14 residues. The CDR3 DNA is TGTGCCTTGGAGATACGGGACAGATCCTACGAGCAGTACTTC. It translates to CALEIRDRSYEQYF.

Notes on this clonotype: The conserved final phenylalanine or tryptophan is absent from the CDR3, which likely points to a read error. Because the CDR3's place on the DNA is in doubt, the DNA is left out and the CDR3 is given as listed by TCRdb. The J gene is TRBJ1-5, the V gene TRBV5-4; the table's D call TRBD1 went unverified against the DNA. The CDR3 has 14 amino acids, counting both end residues. Germline V gives CDR1 SGHNT, CDR2 YYREEE (reference sequence). The CDR3 region is CASSLGGVDQPQHI.

This clonotype was found many times. The chain couples TRBV5-6 to TRBJ2-7; D is possibly TRBD2 (6 bases). Germline lookup yields CDR1 SGHDT and CDR2 YYEEEE. With 5 bases removed from V and 7 bases from J, the gap between germline ends came to 19 bases. CDR3 size: 14 residues. CDR3 in DNA: TGTGCCAGCAGTAGACTAGTGGGAGAGGGAGAGCAGTACTTC. Encoded protein: CASSRLVGEGEQYF.

A remark on this clonotype: In this CDR3 the conserved last residue, phenylalanine or tryptophan, is missing, so a read error is likely. The chain couples TRBV4-3 to TRBJ2-5; D is uncertain. Germline V gene lookup returns CDR1 LGHNA and CDR2 YSLEER. CDR3 length equals 13 residues. The CDR3 DNA reads as TGCGCCAGCAACCAAGATTTGGGGGAGACCCAGTACCAC. Protein product: CASNQDLGETQYH.

Notes on this clonotype: The junction and the germline gene differ at one end; a read error may be behind it. The chain uses TRBV29-1 and TRBJ2-2, with D maybe TRBD2 (5 bases). CDR3 length: 12 amino acids. The V gene's germline CDR1 is SQVTM and CDR2 ANQGSEA. This CDR3 is CSVGRETGELLF. The CDR3 coding sequence is TGCAGCGTCGGAAGGGAGACCGGGGAGCTGTTATTT.

Many counts were recorded for this clonotype. This rearrangement joins TRBV30 to TRBJ2-3; 8 bases align to TRBD2. The CDR3 sequence is 16 residues long. The ends lost 1 base at V and 1 base at J; junction bases unmatched: 7. CDR1 is GTSNPN, CDR2 SVGIG, per germline (reference sequence). The DNA of the CDR3 is TGTGCCTGGAGTGGACCACGGGGGGGACGCACAGATACGCAGTATTTT. It yields the protein CAWSGPRGGRTDTQYF. The full variable domain, its missing parts supplied by reference TRBV30 and TRBJ2-3, is SQTIHQWPATLVQPVGSPLSLECTVEGTSNPNLYWYRQAAGRGLQLLFYSVGIGQISSEVPQNLSASRPQDRQFILSSKKLLLSDSGFYLCAWSGPRGGRTDTQYFGPGTRLTVL.

As for this clonotype: One end of the junction fails to match germline, which may point to a read error. The V and J genes are TRBV11-1 and TRBJ2-3; perhaps D is TRBD1 or TRBD2 (5 bases each). Germline CDR1 is SGHAT and CDR2 is FQDESV (reference sequence). CDR3 size: 19 residues. CDR3 in amino acids: CANSSGGNSVGARTDTQYF. In DNA form, the CDR3 reads TGTGCCAACAGCTCTGGGGGAAACTCTGTTGGAGCGCGCACAGATACGCAGTATTTT.